This T cell receptor (beta chain) was captured by sequencing in a study of T cell responses to AZD1222 COVID-19 vaccine. Study-wide context: Doses given second, at about 4 or about 12 weeks, were pooled. Study results and caveats: At study baseline, merely five or six AZD1222 recipients were seropositive. Mapped onto spike, vaccine-associated CD4 TCRs spanned it and were dominant at 160-218 and 743-854. Every sample of the repertoires postdated the peak T cell response.

Points on this clone: Its antigen is currently unknown.

Deletions cut 3 bases from V and 7 bases from J, with 6 bases between. Germline assignment: CDR1 SGHDN and CDR2 FVKESK. This CDR3 is 11 amino acids long. Clones were sequenced by immunoSEQ multiplex PCR, and TCRdb holds only the in-frame ones, with some missing. The repertoire holds about 150,000 clones, with 90% as singletons. This TCR came from an adult in good health. The chain uses TRBV14 and TRBJ2-5, with D hard to call. The sequencing here drew on peripheral blood, taken on day 0 of AZD1222 vaccination. The CDR3 sequence: CASSQFLTQYF. The CDR3 region has the DNA TGTGCCAGCAGCCAGTTTTTGACCCAGTACTTC.